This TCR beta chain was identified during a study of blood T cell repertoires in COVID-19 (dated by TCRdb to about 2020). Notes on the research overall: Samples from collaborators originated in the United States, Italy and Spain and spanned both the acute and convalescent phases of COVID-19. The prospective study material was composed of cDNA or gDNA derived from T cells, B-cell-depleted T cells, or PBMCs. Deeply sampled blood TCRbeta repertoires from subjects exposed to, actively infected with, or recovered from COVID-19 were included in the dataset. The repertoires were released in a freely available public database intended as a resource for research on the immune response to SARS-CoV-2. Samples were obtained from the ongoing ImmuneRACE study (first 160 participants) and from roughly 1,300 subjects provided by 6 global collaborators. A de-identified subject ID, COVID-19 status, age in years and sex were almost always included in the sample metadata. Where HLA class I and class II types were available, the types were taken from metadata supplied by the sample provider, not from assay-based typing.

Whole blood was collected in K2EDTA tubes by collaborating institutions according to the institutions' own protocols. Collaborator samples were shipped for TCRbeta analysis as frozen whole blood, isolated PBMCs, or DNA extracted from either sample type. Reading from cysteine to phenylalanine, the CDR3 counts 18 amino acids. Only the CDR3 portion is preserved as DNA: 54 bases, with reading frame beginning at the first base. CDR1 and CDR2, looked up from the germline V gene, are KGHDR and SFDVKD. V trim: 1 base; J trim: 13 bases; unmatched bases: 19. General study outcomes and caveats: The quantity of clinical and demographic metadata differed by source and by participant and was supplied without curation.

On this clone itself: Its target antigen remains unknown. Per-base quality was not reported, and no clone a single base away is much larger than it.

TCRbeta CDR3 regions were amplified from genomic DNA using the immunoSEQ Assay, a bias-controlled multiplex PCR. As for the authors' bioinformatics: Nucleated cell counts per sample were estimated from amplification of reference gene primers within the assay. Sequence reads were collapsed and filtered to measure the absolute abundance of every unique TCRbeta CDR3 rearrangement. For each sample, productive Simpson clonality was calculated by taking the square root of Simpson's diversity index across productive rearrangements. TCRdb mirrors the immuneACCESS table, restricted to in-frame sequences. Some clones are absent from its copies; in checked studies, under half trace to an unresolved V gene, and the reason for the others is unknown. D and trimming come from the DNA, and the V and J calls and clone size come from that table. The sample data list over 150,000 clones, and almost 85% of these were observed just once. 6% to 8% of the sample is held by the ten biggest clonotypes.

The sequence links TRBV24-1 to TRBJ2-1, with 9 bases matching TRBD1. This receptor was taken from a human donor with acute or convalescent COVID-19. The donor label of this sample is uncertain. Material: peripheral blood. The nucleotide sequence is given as TGTGCCACCAGTGATTTCCAGGGACAGGGAGATTCGGCCATAGATCAGTTCTTC. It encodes CATSDFQGQGDSAIDQFF.